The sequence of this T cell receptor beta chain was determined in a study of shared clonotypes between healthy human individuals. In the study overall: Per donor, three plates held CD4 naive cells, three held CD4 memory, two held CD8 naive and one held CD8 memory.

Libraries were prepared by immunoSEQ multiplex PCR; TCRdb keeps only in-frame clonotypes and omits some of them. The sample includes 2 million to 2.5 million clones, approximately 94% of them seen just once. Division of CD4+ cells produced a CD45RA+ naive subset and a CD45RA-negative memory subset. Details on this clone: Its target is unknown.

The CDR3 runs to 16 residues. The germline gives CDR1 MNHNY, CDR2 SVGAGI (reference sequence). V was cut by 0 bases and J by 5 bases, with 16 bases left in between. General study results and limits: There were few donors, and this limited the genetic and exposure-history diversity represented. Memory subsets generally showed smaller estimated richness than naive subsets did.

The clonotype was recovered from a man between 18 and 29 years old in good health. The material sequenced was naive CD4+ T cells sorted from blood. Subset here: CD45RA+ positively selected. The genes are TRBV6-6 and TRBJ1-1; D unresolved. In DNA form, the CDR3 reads TGTGCCAGCAGTTACTCGGGCCGTGGGCTCGGGACTGAAGCTTTCTTT. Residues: CASSYSGRGLGTEAFF.